The 8 T cell receptor beta chains below all came from one sample that was sequenced in a study of spatial heterogeneity in lung cancer. Time point reported: blood at routine non-recurrence follow-up after resection. TCRdb re-analysed the 5' RACE reads in MiXCR, keeping a single row per CDR3 protein. Of under 150,000 distinct CDR3 sequences listed, 10% to 14% are singletons. Sequencing was performed on PBMCs, taken at follow-up. These receptors all stem from a female donor with early-stage non-small cell lung cancer.

This clonotype was seen at least ten times. The chain links TRBV7-9 to TRBJ2-1; TRBD2 might be the D (6 bases). V lost 4 bases and J 5 bases, leaving 18 bases between the germline ends. The V gene's germline CDR1 is SEHNR and CDR2 FQNEAQ (reference sequence). CDR3 length: 16 amino acids. The CDR3 DNA sequence: TGTGCCAGCAGCTACGGAGGGTTCAGGAGGGACAATGAGCAGTTCTTC. It translates to CASSYGGFRRDNEQFF.

The sample holds a few counts of this clonotype. The chain links TRBV11-2 to TRBJ1-2; tentative D call: TRBD1 (6 bases). The CDR3 consists of 13 residues. V was cut by 2 bases and J by 5 bases, with 9 bases left in between. Germline V gene data show CDR1 as SGHAT and CDR2 as FQNNGV. CDR3 protein: CASSLQGKYGYTF. The CDR3 nucleotides are TGTGCCAGCAGCTTACAGGGGAAGTATGGCTACACCTTC.

This clonotype was recorded at least ten times. J is TRBJ2-7 and V is TRBV7-9; 9 bases align to TRBD2. CDR1 and CDR2 from the germline V gene are SEHNR and FQNEAQ (reference sequence). The CDR3 length is 15 residues. The trim removed 4 bases at V and 7 bases at J, leaving 11 bases unmatched. As DNA, the CDR3 is TGTGCCAGCAGCTCCCGGGTAGCGGGAGCCGGGGAGCAGTACGTC. It yields the protein CASSSRVAGAGEQYV.

The chain uses TRBV20-1 and TRBJ1-1, with D uncertain. V lost 3 bases to trimming and J lost 10 bases, with 15 bases between them. CDR3 length: 12 residues. From germline, CDR1 is DFQATT and CDR2 SNEGSKA (reference sequence). The CDR3 coding sequence is TGCAGTGCTAGGCTGTGGGCCCAGACAGCTTTCTTT. Translation gives CSARLWAQTAFF.

The sample holds one count of this clonotype. This rearrangement joins TRBV28 to TRBJ2-2; 7 nucleotides match TRBD1. Per the germline V gene, CDR1 is MDHEN and CDR2 is SYDVKM. The V segment lost 4 bases and the J segment 3 bases; nucleotides outside the gene matches: 2. There are 14 residues in the CDR3. CDR3 residues: CASSWGQHTGELFF. The CDR3 DNA is TGTGCCAGCAGTTGGGGACAGCACACCGGGGAGCTGTTTTTT.

This CDR3 reads CASSLPWLAGGRKASGELFF. CDR3 DNA sequence: TGTGCCAGCAGCTTACCGTGGCTAGCGGGAGGTCGGAAAGCTTCCGGGGAGCTGTTTTTT. This sequence joins TRBV7-6 and TRBJ2-2; TRBD2 matches 11 bases. Trimming removed 2 bases from V and 6 bases from J; junction bases left unmatched: 17. Germline assignment: CDR1 SGHVS and CDR2 FNYEAQ. The CDR3 is 20 residues long. The whole variable domain, remainder taken from reference TRBV7-6 and TRBJ2-2, is GAGVSQSPRYKVTKRGQDVALRCDPISGHVSLYWYRQALGQGPEFLTYFNYEAQQDKSGLPNDRFSAERPEGSISTLTIQRTEQRDSAMYRCASSLPWLAGGRKASGELFFGEGSRLTVL.

The chain uses TRBV27 and TRBJ2-1; 14 nucleotides match TRBD2. Germline loops: CDR1 MNHEY, CDR2 SMNVEV (reference sequence). The CDR3 consists of 15 residues. The ends lost 5 bases at V and 8 bases at J; junction bases unmatched: 5. The DNA for the CDR3 is TGTGCCAGCAGTCCCGGGACTAGCGGGAGCGATGAGCAGTTCTTC. Amino acid sequence: CASSPGTSGSDEQFF.

This clonotype was seen many times. A junction end diverges from the germline sequence, so it may reflect a read error. The chain employs TRBV7-2 and TRBJ2-3, with a tentative D call TRBD1 (6 bases). The CDR3 runs to 13 residues. The germline V gene has CDR1 SGHTA and CDR2 FQGNSA. This chain's CDR3 is CASSSTQGRPMDF. DNA for the CDR3: TGTGCCAGCAGCTCCACACAGGGACGGCCCATGGATTTT. The complete variable domain, with remaining parts taken from reference TRBV7-2 and TRBJ2-3, reads GAGVSQSPSNKVTEKGKDVELRCDPISGHTALYWYRQSLGQGLEFLIYFQGNSAPDKSGLPSDRFSAERTGGSVSTLTIQRTQQEDSAVYLCASSSTQGRPMDFGPGTRLTVL.